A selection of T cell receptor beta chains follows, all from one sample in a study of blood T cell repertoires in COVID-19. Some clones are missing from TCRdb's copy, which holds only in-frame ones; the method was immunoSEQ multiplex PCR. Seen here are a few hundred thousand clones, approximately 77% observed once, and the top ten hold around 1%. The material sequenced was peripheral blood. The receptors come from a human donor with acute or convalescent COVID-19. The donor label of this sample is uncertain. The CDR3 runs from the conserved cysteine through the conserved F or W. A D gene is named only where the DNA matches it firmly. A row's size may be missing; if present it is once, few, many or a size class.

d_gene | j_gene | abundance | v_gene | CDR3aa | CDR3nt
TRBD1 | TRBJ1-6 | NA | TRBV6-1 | CASSVPTSGGSSPLHF | TGTGCCAGCAGTGTCCCTACGTCAGGGGGCAGTTCACCCCTCCACTTT
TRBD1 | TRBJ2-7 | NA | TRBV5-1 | CASSPGTTGAEQYF | TGCGCCAGCAGCCCAGGGACCACAGGGGCCGAGCAGTACTTC
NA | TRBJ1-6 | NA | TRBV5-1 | CASSLNARGNSPLHF | TGCGCCAGCAGCCTTAACGCGCGGGGGAATTCACCCCTCCACTTT
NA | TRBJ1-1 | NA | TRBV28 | CASSPPSQTEAFF | TGTGCCAGCAGTCCACCCTCGCAGACTGAAGCTTTCTTT
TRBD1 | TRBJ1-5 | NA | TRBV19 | CASSMLGGFDQPQHF | TGTGCCAGTAGTATGTTAGGGGGCTTCGATCAGCCCCAGCATTTT
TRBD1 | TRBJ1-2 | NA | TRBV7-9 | CASGLLTRTGDGYTF | TGTGCCAGCGGTCTCTTAACAAGGACAGGGGATGGCTACACCTTC
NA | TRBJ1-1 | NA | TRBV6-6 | CATSGGGQAFF | TGTGCCACTTCGGGGGGCGGACAAGCTTTCTTT
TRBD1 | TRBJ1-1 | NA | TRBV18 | CASSPGTGGAENTEAFF | TGTGCCAGCTCACCTGGGACAGGGGGCGCGGAGAACACTGAAGCTTTCTTT
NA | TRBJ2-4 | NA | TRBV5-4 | CASSLDAGTSGTKNIQYF | TGTGCCAGCAGCTTGGACGCGGGAACCTCAGGGACCAAAAACATTCAGTACTTC
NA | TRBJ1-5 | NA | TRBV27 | CASSPGQLSNQPQHF | TGTGCCAGCAGTCCCGGACAACTGAGCAATCAGCCCCAGCATTTT
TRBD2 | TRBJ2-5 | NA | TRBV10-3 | CAISESRGGGGTTQYF | TGTGCCATCAGTGAGTCGAGGGGCGGGGGAGGAACGACCCAGTACTTC
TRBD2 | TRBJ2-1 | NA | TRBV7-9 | CASSPGLAGVSYNEQFF | TGTGCCAGCAGCCCGGGACTAGCGGGAGTCTCCTACAATGAGCAGTTCTTC
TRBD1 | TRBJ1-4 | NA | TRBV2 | CASSVQGAEKLFF | TGTGCCAGCAGTGTGCAGGGGGCCGAAAAACTGTTTTTT
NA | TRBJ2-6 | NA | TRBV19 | CASRQISGANVLTF | TGTGCCAGTAGGCAGATCTCTGGGGCCAACGTCCTGACTTTC
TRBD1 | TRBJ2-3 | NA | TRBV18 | CASSPNGGQNTDTQYF | TGTGCCAGCTCACCAAATGGGGGACAGAACACAGATACGCAGTATTTT
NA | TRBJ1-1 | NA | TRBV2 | CASRVQTAGNTEAFF | TGTGCCAGCAGGGTACAGACAGCGGGGAACACTGAAGCTTTCTTT
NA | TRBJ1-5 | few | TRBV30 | CAWAWGGGQPQHF | TGTGCCTGGGCCTGGGGGGGAGGACAGCCCCAGCATTTT
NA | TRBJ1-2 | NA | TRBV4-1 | CASSHRAGESNYGYTF | TGCGCCAGCAGCCACAGGGCAGGGGAATCTAACTATGGCTACACCTTC
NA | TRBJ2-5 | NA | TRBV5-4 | CASSRDGGGIETQYF | TGTGCCAGCAGTAGGGACGGAGGGGGCATTGAGACCCAGTACTTC
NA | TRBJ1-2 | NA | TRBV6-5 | CASSRRGGGYGYTF | TGTGCCAGCAGCCGGAGGGGCGGCGGCTATGGCTACACCTTC
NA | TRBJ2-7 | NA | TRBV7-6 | CASSLEMTREQYF | TGTGCCAGCAGCTTAGAGATGACTCGCGAGCAGTACTTC
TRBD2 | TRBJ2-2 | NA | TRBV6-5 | CASRTSGGNTGELFF | TGTGCCAGCAGAACTAGCGGGGGAAACACCGGGGAGCTGTTTTTT
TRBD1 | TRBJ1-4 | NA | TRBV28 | CASIRGGAGEKLFF | TGTGCCAGCATTCGAGGGGGCGCCGGTGAAAAACTGTTTTTT
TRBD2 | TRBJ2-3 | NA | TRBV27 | CASSFSSGSRLRTDTQYF | TGTGCCAGCAGTTTCTCTAGCGGGAGCCGACTCCGCACAGATACGCAGTATTTT
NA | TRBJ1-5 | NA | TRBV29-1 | CSAKTSSNQPQHF | TGCAGCGCAAAAACAAGTAGCAATCAGCCCCAGCATTTT
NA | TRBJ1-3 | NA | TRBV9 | CASSVVWGSGNTIYF | TGTGCCAGCAGCGTAGTTTGGGGCTCAGGAAACACCATATATTTT
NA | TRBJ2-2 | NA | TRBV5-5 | CASSFATGYTGELFF | TGTGCCAGCAGCTTTGCGACAGGCTACACCGGGGAGCTGTTTTTT
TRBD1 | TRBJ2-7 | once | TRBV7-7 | CASRYGTGGYEQYF | TGTGCCAGCAGATACGGGACAGGGGGCTACGAGCAGTACTTC
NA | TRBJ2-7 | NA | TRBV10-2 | CASSGPPSGYEQYF | TGCGCCAGCAGTGGACCGCCGAGCGGGTACGAGCAGTACTTC
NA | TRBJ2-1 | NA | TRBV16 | CASSQSHGSSYNEQFF | TGTGCCAGCAGCCAATCCCACGGGAGCTCCTACAATGAGCAGTTCTTC
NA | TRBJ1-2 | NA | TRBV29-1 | CSVEDGNGYTF | TGCAGCGTTGAAGACGGGAATGGCTACACCTTC
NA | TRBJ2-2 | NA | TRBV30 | CVGHRDHTGELFF | TGTGTGGGACACCGGGACCACACCGGGGAGCTGTTTTTT
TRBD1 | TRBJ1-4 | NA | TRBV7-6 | CASSAWTGWGEKLFF | TGTGCCAGCAGCGCCTGGACAGGGTGGGGGGAAAAACTGTTTTTT
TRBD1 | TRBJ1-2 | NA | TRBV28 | CASSSGGWGYTF | TGTGCCAGCAGTTCAGGGGGTTGGGGCTACACCTTC
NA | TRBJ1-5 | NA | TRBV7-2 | CASSFGSSQPQHF | TGTGCCAGCAGCTTCGGGTCCTCTCAGCCCCAGCATTTT
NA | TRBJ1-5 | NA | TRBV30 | CAWSPGDNQPQHF | TGTGCCTGGAGCCCCGGGGATAATCAGCCCCAGCATTTT
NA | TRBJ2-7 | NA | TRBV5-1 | CASSLPGTHSSYEQYF | TGCGCCAGCAGCTTGCCCGGGACTCACAGCTCCTACGAGCAGTACTTC
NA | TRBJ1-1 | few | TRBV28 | CASSPHAGEAFF | TGTGCCAGCAGTCCCCACGCGGGCGAAGCTTTCTTT
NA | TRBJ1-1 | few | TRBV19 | CASSIGPGTEAFF | TGTGCCAGTAGTATAGGCCCCGGGACTGAAGCTTTCTTT
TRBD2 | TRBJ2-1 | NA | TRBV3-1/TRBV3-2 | CASSQDLAGGSEQFF | TGTGCCAGCAGCCAAGATCTAGCGGGAGGATCTGAGCAGTTCTTC
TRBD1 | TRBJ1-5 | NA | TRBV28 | CASTPGQVNQPQHF | TGTGCCAGCACCCCGGGACAGGTCAATCAGCCCCAGCATTTT
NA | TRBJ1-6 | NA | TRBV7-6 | CASSLAASSYNSPLHF | TGTGCCAGCAGCTTAGCTGCGAGCTCCTATAATTCACCCCTCCACTTT
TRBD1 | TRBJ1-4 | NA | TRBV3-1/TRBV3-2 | CASSLFSGGGGVNEKLFF | TGTGCCAGCAGCCTCTTTTCAGGGGGCGGGGGAGTAAATGAAAAACTGTTTTTT
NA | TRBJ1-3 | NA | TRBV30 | CAWRRPGFLSGNTIYF | TGTGCCTGGAGGAGGCCGGGGTTCCTCTCTGGAAACACCATATATTTT
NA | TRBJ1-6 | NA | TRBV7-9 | CASSLGEGNSPLHF | TGTGCCAGCAGCTTAGGGGAGGGAAATTCACCCCTCCACTTT
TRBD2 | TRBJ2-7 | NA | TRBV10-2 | CASSWRGLADPSSYEQYF | TGCGCCAGCAGCTGGAGAGGACTAGCGGACCCTTCATCCTACGAGCAGTACTTC
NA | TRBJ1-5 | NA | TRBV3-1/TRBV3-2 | CASSQQGYSNQPQHF | TGTGCCAGCAGCCAGCAGGGGTATAGCAATCAGCCCCAGCATTTT
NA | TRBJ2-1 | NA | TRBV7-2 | CASSPSRQHEQFF | TGTGCCAGCAGCCCTTCGAGGCAGCATGAGCAGTTCTTC
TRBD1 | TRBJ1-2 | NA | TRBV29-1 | CSVEKAGQDLEGYTF | TGCAGCGTTGAAAAAGCCGGACAGGACTTGGAAGGCTACACCTTC
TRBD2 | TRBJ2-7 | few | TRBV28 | CASSSPGREGRYEQYF | TGTGCCAGCAGTTCCCCGGGGCGGGAGGGGAGGTACGAGCAGTACTTC
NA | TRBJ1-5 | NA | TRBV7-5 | CVRSYRKRYRGNNQPQHF | TGTGTCAGAAGCTACCGGAAGCGATACAGGGGAAACAATCAGCCCCAGCATTTT
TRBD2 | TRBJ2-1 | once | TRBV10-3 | CAISDPAGGRRSEQFF | TGTGCCATCAGTGATCCAGCGGGGGGGCGTCGTTCCGAGCAGTTCTTC
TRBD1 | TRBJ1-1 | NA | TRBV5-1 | CASSRETGVGTEAFF | TGCGCCAGCAGCCGCGAGACAGGGGTTGGCACTGAAGCTTTCTTT
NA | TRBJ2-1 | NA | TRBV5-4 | CASSLGLFGNEQFF | TGTGCCAGCAGCTTGGGGTTGTTCGGGAATGAGCAGTTCTTC
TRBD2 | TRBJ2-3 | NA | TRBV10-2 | CASRTSGSTDTQYF | TGCGCCAGCAGGACTAGCGGGAGCACAGATACGCAGTATTTT